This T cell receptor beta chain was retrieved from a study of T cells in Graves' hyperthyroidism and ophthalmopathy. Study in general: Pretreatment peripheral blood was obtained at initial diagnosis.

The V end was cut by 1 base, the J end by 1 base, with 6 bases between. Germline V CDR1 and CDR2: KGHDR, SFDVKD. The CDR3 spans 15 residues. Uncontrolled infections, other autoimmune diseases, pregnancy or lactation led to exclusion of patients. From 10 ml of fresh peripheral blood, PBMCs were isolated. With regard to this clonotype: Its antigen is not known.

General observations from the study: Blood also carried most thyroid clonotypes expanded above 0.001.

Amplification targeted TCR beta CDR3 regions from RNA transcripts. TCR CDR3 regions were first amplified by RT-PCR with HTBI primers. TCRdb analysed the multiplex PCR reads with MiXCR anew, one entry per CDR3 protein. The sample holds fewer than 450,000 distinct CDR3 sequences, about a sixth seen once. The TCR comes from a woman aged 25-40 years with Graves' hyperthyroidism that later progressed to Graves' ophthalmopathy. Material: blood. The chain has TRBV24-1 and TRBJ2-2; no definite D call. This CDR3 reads CATSDLSGNTGELFF. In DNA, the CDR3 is TGTGCCACCAGTGATTTATCAGGGAACACCGGGGAGCTGTTTTTT.